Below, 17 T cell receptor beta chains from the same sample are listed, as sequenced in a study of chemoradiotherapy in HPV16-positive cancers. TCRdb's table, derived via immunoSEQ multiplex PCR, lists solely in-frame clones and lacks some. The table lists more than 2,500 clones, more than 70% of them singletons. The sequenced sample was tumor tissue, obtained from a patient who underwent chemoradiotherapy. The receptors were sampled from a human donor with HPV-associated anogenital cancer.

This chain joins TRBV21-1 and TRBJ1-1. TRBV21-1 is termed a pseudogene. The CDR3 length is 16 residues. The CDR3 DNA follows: TGTGCCAGCAGTTTAGACGTAGCTACAAATCGCACTGAAGCTTTCTTT. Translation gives CASSLDVATNRTEAFF.

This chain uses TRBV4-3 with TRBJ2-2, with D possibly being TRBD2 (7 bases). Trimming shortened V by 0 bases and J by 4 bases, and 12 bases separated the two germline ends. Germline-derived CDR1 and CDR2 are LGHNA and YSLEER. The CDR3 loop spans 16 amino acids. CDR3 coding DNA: TGCGCCAGCAGCCAAGAGGGGGGGCAGCTCACCGGGGAGCTGTTTTTT. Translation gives CASSQEGGQLTGELFF.

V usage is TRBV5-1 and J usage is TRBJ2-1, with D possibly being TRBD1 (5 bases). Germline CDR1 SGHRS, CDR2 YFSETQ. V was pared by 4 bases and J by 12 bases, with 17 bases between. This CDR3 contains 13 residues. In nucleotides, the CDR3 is TGCGCCAGCAGCAAGGCGCCCCAGGGTGGGCAGTTCTTC. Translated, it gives CASSKAPQGGQFF.

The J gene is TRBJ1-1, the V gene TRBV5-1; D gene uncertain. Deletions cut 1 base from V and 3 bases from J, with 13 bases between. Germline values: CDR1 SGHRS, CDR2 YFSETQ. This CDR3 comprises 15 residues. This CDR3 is CASSLFGVSDTEAFF. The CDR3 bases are TGCGCCAGCAGCTTGTTCGGGGTTTCGGACACTGAAGCTTTCTTT.

CDR3 sequence reads: CASSLVLGENNEQFF. The CDR3 region has the DNA TGCGCCAGCAGCTTGGTCCTAGGGGAAAACAATGAGCAGTTCTTC. The rearrangement uses TRBV5-1 and TRBJ2-1; maybe TRBD1 (5 bases). V gave up 0 bases and J gave up 5 bases, with 12 bases separating them. CDR1 SGHRS and CDR2 YFSETQ come from the germline V gene. The CDR3 consists of 15 residues.

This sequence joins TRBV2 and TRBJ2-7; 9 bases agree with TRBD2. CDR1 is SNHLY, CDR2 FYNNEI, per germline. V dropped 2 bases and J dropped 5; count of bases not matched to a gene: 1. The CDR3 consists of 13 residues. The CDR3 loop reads CASSERTSDEQYV. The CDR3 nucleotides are TGTGCCAGCAGTGAAAGGACTAGCGACGAGCAGTACGTC.

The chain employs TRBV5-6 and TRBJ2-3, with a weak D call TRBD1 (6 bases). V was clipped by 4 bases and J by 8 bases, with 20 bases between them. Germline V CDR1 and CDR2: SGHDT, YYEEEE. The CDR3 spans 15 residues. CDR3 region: CASSPTEGVLATQYF. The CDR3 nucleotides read TGTGCCAGCAGCCCAACTGAGGGGGTTCTTGCTACGCAGTATTTT.

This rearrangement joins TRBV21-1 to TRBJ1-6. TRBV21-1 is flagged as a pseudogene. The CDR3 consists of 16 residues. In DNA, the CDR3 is TGTGCCAGCAGCAAAGCGGGGGGGGTGGGAAATTCACCCCTCCACTTT. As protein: CASSKAGGVGNSPLHF.

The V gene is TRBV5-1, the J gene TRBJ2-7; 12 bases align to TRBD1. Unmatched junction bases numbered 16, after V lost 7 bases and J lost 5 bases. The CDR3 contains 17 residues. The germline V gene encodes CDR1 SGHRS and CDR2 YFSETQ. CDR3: CASGPPGTGGASDEQYF. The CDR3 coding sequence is TGCGCCAGCGGACCCCCCGGGACAGGGGGCGCTTCGGACGAGCAGTACTTC.

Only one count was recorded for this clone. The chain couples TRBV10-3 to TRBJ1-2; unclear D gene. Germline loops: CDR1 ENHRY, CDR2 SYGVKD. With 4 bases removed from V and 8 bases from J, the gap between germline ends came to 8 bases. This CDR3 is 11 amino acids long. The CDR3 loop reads CAISVDTGYTF. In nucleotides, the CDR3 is TGTGCCATCAGTGTTGACACAGGCTACACCTTC.

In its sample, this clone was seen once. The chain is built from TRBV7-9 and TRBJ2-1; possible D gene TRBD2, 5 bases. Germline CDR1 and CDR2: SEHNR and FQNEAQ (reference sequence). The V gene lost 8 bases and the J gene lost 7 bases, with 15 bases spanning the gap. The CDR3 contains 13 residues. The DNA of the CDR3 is TGTGCCAGCGAGGGCGACGTTTATAATGAGCAGTTCTTC. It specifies CASEGDVYNEQFF.

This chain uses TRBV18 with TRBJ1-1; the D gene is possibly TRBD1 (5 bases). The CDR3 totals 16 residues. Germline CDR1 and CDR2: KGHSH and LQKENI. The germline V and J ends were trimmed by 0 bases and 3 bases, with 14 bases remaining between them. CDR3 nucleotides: TGTGCCAGCTCACCACCAAGAGGGGCGGCGTACACTGAAGCTTTCTTT. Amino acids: CASSPPRGAAYTEAFF.

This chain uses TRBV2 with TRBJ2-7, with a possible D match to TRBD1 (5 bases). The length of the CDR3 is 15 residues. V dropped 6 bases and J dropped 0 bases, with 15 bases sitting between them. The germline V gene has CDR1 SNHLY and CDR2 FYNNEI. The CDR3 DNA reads TGTGCCAGCAGGGTTCGTGGGGCCCACTCCTACGAGCAGTACGTC. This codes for CASRVRGAHSYEQYV.

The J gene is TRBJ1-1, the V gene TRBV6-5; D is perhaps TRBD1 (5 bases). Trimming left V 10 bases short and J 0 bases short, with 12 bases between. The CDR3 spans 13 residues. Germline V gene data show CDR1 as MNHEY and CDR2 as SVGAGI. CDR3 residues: CATRRGLNTEAFF. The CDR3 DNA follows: TGTGCCACCCGGAGGGGACTGAACACTGAAGCTTTCTTT.

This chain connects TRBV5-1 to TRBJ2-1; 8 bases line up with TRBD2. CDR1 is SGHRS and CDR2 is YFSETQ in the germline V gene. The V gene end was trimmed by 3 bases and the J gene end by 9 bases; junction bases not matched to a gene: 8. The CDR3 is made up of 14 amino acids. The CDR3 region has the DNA TGCGCCAGCAGCTCTGCGGGAGGAGCGGGTGAGCAGTTCTTC. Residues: CASSSAGGAGEQFF. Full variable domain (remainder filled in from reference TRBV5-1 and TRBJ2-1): KAGVTQTPRYLIKTRGQQVTLSCSPISGHRSVSWYQQTPGQGLQFLFEYFSETQRNKGNFPGRFSGRQFSNSRSEMNVSTLELGDSALYLCASSSAGGAGEQFFGPGTRLTVL.

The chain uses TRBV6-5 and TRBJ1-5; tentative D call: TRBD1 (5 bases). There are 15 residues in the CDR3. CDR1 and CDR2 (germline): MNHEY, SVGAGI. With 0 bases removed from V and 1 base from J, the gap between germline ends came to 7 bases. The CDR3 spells CASSYSGGSNQPQHF. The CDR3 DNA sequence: TGTGCCAGCAGTTACTCCGGGGGGAGCAATCAGCCCCAGCATTTT.

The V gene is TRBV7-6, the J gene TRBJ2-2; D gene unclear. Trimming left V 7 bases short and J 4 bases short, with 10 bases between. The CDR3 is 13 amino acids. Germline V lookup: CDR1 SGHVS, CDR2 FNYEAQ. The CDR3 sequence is CASTGRSTGELFF. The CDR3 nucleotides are TGTGCCAGCACCGGGCGGTCCACCGGGGAGCTGTTTTTT.